The 25 T cell receptor beta chains in this list originate from one sample, sequenced in a study of cytomegalovirus exposure and HLA in healthy donors. Primers: 60 Vbeta forward and 13 Jbeta reverse. Some clones are missing from TCRdb's copy, which holds only in-frame ones; the method was immunoSEQ multiplex PCR. The table for this sample gives about 59,000 clones. The sample consisted of PBMCs. The receptors come from a man aged 25 to 45 in good health and CMV-seropositive.

The gene calls are TRBV5-1 and TRBJ2-3, with 7 bases that match TRBD1. This CDR3 comprises 14 residues. Germline V lookup: CDR1 SGHRS, CDR2 YFSETQ. Trimming cost V 4 bases and J 5 bases; bases outside gene matches: 7. CDR3 coding DNA: TGCGCCAGCAGCCTTTCAGGGGGAATAGATACGCAGTATTTT. This encodes CASSLSGGIDTQYF. Using reference TRBV5-1 and TRBJ2-3 for the parts outside the CDR3, the full variable domain is KAGVTQTPRYLIKTRGQQVTLSCSPISGHRSVSWYQQTPGQGLQFLFEYFSETQRNKGNFPGRFSGRQFSNSRSEMNVSTLELGDSALYLCASSLSGGIDTQYFGPGTRLTVL.

The V and J genes are TRBV5-4 and TRBJ2-7, with a tentative D call TRBD1 (6 bases). Trimming shortened V by 4 bases and J by 1 base, and 15 bases separated the two germline ends. The CDR3 runs 15 residues. Per germline, CDR1 SGHNT and CDR2 YYREEE (reference sequence). The CDR3 here is CASSRNRERSYEQYF. The CDR3 nucleotides read TGTGCCAGCAGCCGAAACAGGGAAAGGTCCTACGAGCAGTACTTC.

V usage is TRBV4-1 and J usage is TRBJ2-7; D is undetermined. CDR1 is MGHRA and CDR2 is YSYEKL in the germline V gene. V was clipped by 1 base and J by 5 bases, with 9 bases between them. CDR3 length: 13 residues. CDR3 in DNA: TGCGCCAGCAGCCAAGCCCCGGTGAACGAGCAGTACTTC. It specifies CASSQAPVNEQYF.

The J gene is TRBJ2-1, the V gene TRBV28; 10 bases line up with TRBD1. The J segment lost 7 bases and the V segment lost 6 bases, leaving 6 bases of the junction unmatched. There are 14 residues in the CDR3. The germline gives CDR1 MDHEN, CDR2 SYDVKM. CDR3 loop: CASRRTGGENEQFF. DNA for the CDR3: TGTGCCAGCAGGCGGACAGGGGGTGAGAATGAGCAGTTCTTC.

The chain has TRBV9 and TRBJ2-1; D may be TRBD2 (6 bases). The CDR3 extends over 16 amino acids. CDR1 and CDR2 from the germline V gene are SGDLS and YYNGEE. V lost 0 bases and J 5 bases, leaving 15 bases between the germline ends. This CDR3 reads CASSVDPGVLDNEQFF. As DNA, the CDR3 is TGTGCCAGCAGCGTAGACCCGGGAGTTTTGGACAATGAGCAGTTCTTC.

For the CDR3, the DNA is TGTGCCAGCAAGGAGGGGCACATCTCTGGGGCCAACGTCCTGACTTTC. It yields the protein CASKEGHISGANVLTF. The chain employs TRBV5-4 and TRBJ2-6; D possibly corresponds to TRBD2 (6 bases). V lost 6 bases, J lost 0 bases, and 13 bases lay in between. CDR3 size: 16 residues. Germline V CDR1 and CDR2: SGHNT, YYREEE (reference sequence).

This chain links TRBV28 with TRBJ1-2; 8 bases line up with TRBD1. CDR3 length: 16 amino acids. Looked up from germline, CDR1 is MDHEN and CDR2 is SYDVKM. Losses at the gene ends were 3 bases for V and 4 bases for J; bases not matched to a gene: 10. The CDR3 loop reads CASSLYSGTGLYGYTF. For the CDR3, the DNA is TGTGCCAGCAGTTTGTACTCCGGGACAGGCCTCTATGGCTACACCTTC.

The V gene is TRBV4-1, the J gene TRBJ1-2; perhaps TRBD1 as D (6 bases). The V end lost 1 base, the J end lost 6 bases, and 12 bases lay between the germline ends. The CDR3 is 14 residues long. The V gene's germline CDR1 is MGHRA and CDR2 YSYEKL. In nucleotides, the CDR3 is TGCGCCAGCAGCCAAGGCTACAGGGCAGATGGCTACACCTTC. This codes for CASSQGYRADGYTF.

V gene TRBV4-1 combines with J gene TRBJ2-1; 9 nucleotides line up with TRBD2. Germline lookup yields CDR1 MGHRA and CDR2 YSYEKL. V lost 0 bases and J lost 0; bases outside the gene matches: 9. The CDR3 contains 19 residues. The CDR3 protein is CASSQDSGGGASSYNEQFF. CDR3 coding DNA: TGCGCCAGCAGCCAAGATTCAGGCGGGGGGGCAAGCTCCTACAATGAGCAGTTCTTC.

This sequence joins TRBV5-1 and TRBJ2-7; TRBD2 aligns across 8 bases. J lost 6 bases, V lost 0 bases, and 11 bases had no gene match. The germline V gene encodes CDR1 SGHRS and CDR2 YFSETQ. CDR3 length: 16 residues. In DNA form, the CDR3 reads TGCGCCAGCAGCTTGGAACGGGAGGGAATTACGTTCGAGCAGTACTTC. As protein: CASSLEREGITFEQYF.

This chain uses TRBV9 with TRBJ1-4; the D is unclear. Trimming pared 2 bases from V and 4 bases from J, leaving 12 bases between. The V gene's germline CDR1 is SGDLS and CDR2 YYNGEE. The CDR3 sequence is 15 residues long. CDR3 residues: CASSVFTGSNEKLFF. The DNA for the CDR3 is TGTGCCAGCAGCGTCTTTACCGGGAGTAATGAAAAACTGTTTTTT. The whole variable domain, remainder taken from reference TRBV9 and TRBJ1-4, is DSGVTQTPKHLITATGQRVTLRCSPRSGDLSVYWYQQSLDQGLQFLIQYYNGEERAKGNILERFSAQQFPDLHSELNLSSLELGDSALYFCASSVFTGSNEKLFFGSGTQLSVL.

The V gene is TRBV27, the J gene TRBJ2-1, with D possibly matching TRBD2 (6 bases). Germline V gene lookup returns CDR1 MNHEY and CDR2 SMNVEV (reference sequence). The V gene lost 6 bases and the J gene lost 2 bases, with 11 bases spanning the gap. This CDR3 spans 14 amino acids. For the CDR3, the DNA is TGTGCCAGCAGCCGGGAGTTTACCTACAATGAGCAGTTCTTC. Protein sequence: CASSREFTYNEQFF.

The V call is TRBV5-1, the J call TRBJ2-2; 7 positions match TRBD2. With V trimmed by 4 bases and J by 3 bases, 6 bases remained unmatched. This CDR3 is built from 15 residues. Germline V lookup: CDR1 SGHRS, CDR2 YFSETQ. As DNA, the CDR3 is TGCGCCAGCAGCCCGACTAGCCAATACACCGGGGAGCTGTTTTTT. Translation: CASSPTSQYTGELFF.

The chain links TRBV5-6 to TRBJ1-1; the match to TRBD1 covers 7 bases. This CDR3 spans 15 amino acids. CDR1 SGHDT and CDR2 YYEEEE come from the germline V gene. The trim removed 2 bases at V and 6 bases at J, leaving 10 bases unmatched. The CDR3 DNA reads TGTGCCAGCAGCTTCGGACAGGCCCAAATGGCTGAAGCTTTCTTT. Amino acids: CASSFGQAQMAEAFF.

The V call is TRBV18, the J call TRBJ1-5, with D tentatively TRBD1 (5 bases). The CDR3 contains 12 residues. The V gene's germline CDR1 is KGHSH and CDR2 LQKENI. V gave up 5 bases and J gave up 5 bases, with 7 bases separating them. The CDR3 loop is CASSGGDQPQHF. In DNA, the CDR3 is TGTGCCAGCTCAGGGGGGGATCAGCCCCAGCATTTT.

This chain uses TRBV6-1 with TRBJ2-7; D is possibly TRBD2 (5 bases). The germline V gene encodes CDR1 MNHNS and CDR2 SASEGT. V was shortened by 3 bases and J by 5 bases, with 11 bases between the two germline ends. The CDR3 is 13 amino acids. CDR3 nucleotide sequence: TGTGCCAGCAGTGAGATACACGGGGACGAGCAGTACTTC. Protein sequence: CASSEIHGDEQYF.

V and J are TRBV27 and TRBJ2-5, with 11 bases fitting TRBD2. V lost 6 bases and J lost 3; bases outside the gene matches: 12. In germline, CDR1 is MNHEY, CDR2 SMNVEV (reference sequence). The CDR3 runs to 17 residues. This CDR3 is CASRYLSTSGKKETQYF. DNA of the CDR3: TGTGCCAGCAGATACCTGTCGACTAGCGGGAAAAAAGAGACCCAGTACTTC.

The chain combines TRBV19 with TRBJ2-2; 12 bases match TRBD2. Germline trimming cut 5 bases from V and 7 bases from J; bases unmatched to any gene: 8. CDR1 and CDR2 from the germline V gene are LNHDA and SQIVND (reference sequence). CDR3 size: 16 residues. The CDR3 DNA sequence: TGTGCCAGTAGTCTGACTAGCGGGGGCCGAAACGGGGAGCTGTTTTTT. Its protein is CASSLTSGGRNGELFF.

V and J are TRBV30 and TRBJ1-5; D is ambiguous. V lost 0 bases and J 8 bases, leaving 11 bases between the germline ends. The CDR3 length is 13 residues. Germline lookup yields CDR1 GTSNPN and CDR2 SVGIG (reference sequence). CDR3 nucleotides: TGTGCCTGGAGTGTGACTCGGAAAGAGCCCCAGCATTTT. Its translation: CAWSVTRKEPQHF.

The chain is built from TRBV27 and TRBJ2-1; the match to TRBD2 covers 7 bases. V gave up 5 bases and J gave up 8 bases; unmatched junction bases: 6. The CDR3 consists of 13 residues. The germline CDR1 and CDR2 sequences are MNHEY and SMNVEV (reference sequence). Here the CDR3 DNA reads TGTGCCAGCAGTCACGGTGCGGGGGATGAGCAGTTCTTC. It is translated as CASSHGAGDEQFF.

The J gene is TRBJ2-1, the V gene TRBV9; D remains ambiguous. The CDR3 loop spans 17 amino acids. V was cut by 0 bases and J by 5 bases, with 18 bases left in between. Germline values: CDR1 SGDLS, CDR2 YYNGEE. CDR3 DNA: TGTGCCAGCAGCGTAGATCTACCAGGTACCCCCGACAATGAGCAGTTCTTC. It encodes CASSVDLPGTPDNEQFF.

The V call is TRBV6-5, the J call TRBJ2-7; no clear D gene. This CDR3 has 15 residues. Trimming took off 0 bases at V and 3 bases at J, with 12 bases between the two ends. The germline V gene has CDR1 MNHEY and CDR2 SVGAGI. This chain's CDR3 is CASSYSGQSGYEQYF. CDR3 in DNA: TGTGCCAGCAGTTACTCGGGCCAAAGTGGCTACGAGCAGTACTTC.

The genes are TRBV19 and TRBJ1-5, with TRBD1 matching over 7 bases. V was pared by 6 bases and J by 2 bases, with 7 bases of the junction left unmatched. The CDR3 covers 15 residues. CDR1 LNHDA and CDR2 SQIVND come from the germline V gene (reference sequence). The CDR3: CASRGTAAGNQPQHF. CDR3 bases: TGTGCCAGTAGGGGGACAGCTGCGGGCAATCAGCCCCAGCATTTT. Based on the CDR3 plus reference TRBV19 and TRBJ1-5, the full variable domain is DGGITQSPKYLFRKEGQNVTLSCEQNLNHDAMYWYRQDPGQGLRLIYYSQIVNDFQKGDIAEGYSVSREKKESFPLTVTSAQKNPTAFYLCASRGTAAGNQPQHFGDGTRLSIL.

The chain has TRBV18 and TRBJ2-5, with 15 bases matching TRBD2. The CDR3 has 18 residues. Germline CDR1 reads KGHSH; CDR2 reads LQKENI. J gave up 0 bases and V 0 bases, and 2 bases lay outside the gene matches. The CDR3 nucleotides are TGTGCCAGCTCACCACCCGGACTAGCGGGGGGGTACCAAGAGACCCAGTACTTC. It codes for CASSPPGLAGGYQETQYF.

V gene TRBV6-1 combines with J gene TRBJ2-3; the match to TRBD2 covers 7 bases. Losses at the gene ends were 6 bases for V and 6 bases for J; bases not matched to a gene: 6. The CDR3 is 13 residues long. The germline CDR1 and CDR2 sequences are MNHNS and SASEGT. The CDR3 DNA follows: TGTGCCAGCAGCGAGGATAGCGGGGATACGCAGTATTTT. Translated: CASSEDSGDTQYF.